The 30 T cell receptor beta chains listed next were all sequenced from one sample in a study of human T cells and chemical hapten exposure. Noted time point: patch test 3, about 24 weeks after DPC sensitization. Treatment: therapeutic diphenylcyclopropenone sensitization with weekly scalp DPC. TCRdb independently ran MiXCR on the RACE reads; one entry per CDR3 protein. The sample records 60,000 to 65,000 distinct CDR3 sequences, approximately 11% being singletons. The material was whole blood, obtained in connection with sensitization to the hapten diphenylcyclopropenone (DPC). The receptors here all came from a woman in her thirties with alopecia areata. Some clones in this sample may be carry-over from other donors' samples.

This clonotype showed up just a few times. This sequence joins TRBV7-9 and TRBJ1-1; no clear D gene. Germline CDR1 SEHNR, CDR2 FQNEAQ (reference sequence). Trimming pared 6 bases from V and 0 bases from J, leaving 11 bases between. The CDR3 is made up of 14 amino acids. As DNA, the CDR3 is TGTGCCAGCAGGTCCGATCCCTTGAACACTGAAGCTTTCTTT. Protein: CASRSDPLNTEAFF. Full variable domain (remainder filled in from reference TRBV7-9 and TRBJ1-1): DTGVSQNPRHKITKRGQNVTFRCDPISEHNRLYWYRQTLGQGPEFLTYFQNEAQLEKSRLLSDRFSAERPKGSFSTLEIQRTEQGDSAMYLCASRSDPLNTEAFFGQGTRLTVV.

A word on this clonotype: A much larger clone differs from this one at a single base, so this may be a read error. The rearrangement links TRBV18 to TRBJ1-1; no firm D call. This CDR3 comprises 15 residues. The germline gives CDR1 KGHSH, CDR2 LQKENI. The CDR3: CVSSSGSLVGTEAFF. CDR3 sequence (DNA): TGTGTCAGCTCATCCGGCAGCCTGGTAGGGACTGAAGCTTTCTTT. Together with reference TRBV18 and TRBJ1-1, the CDR3 gives the full variable domain: NAGVMQNPRHLVRRRGQEARLRCSPMKGHSHVYWYRQLPEEGLKFMVYLQKENIIDESGMPKERFSAEFPKEGPSILRIQQVVRGDSAAYFCVSSSGSLVGTEAFFGQGTRLTVV.

In its sample, this clonotype was seen a few times. The chain uses TRBV7-6 and TRBJ2-5; TRBD2 aligns across 10 bases. CDR1 is SGHVS and CDR2 is FNYEAQ in the germline V gene. The CDR3 spans 17 residues. J gave up 4 bases and V 5 bases, and 13 bases lay outside the gene matches. The CDR3 DNA reads TGTGCCAGCAGCCCCCAACTAGCGGGGTCGCAGGGAGAGACCCAGTACTTC. As protein: CASSPQLAGSQGETQYF. The whole variable domain, filled in from reference TRBV7-6 and TRBJ2-5, reads GAGVSQSPRYKVTKRGQDVALRCDPISGHVSLYWYRQALGQGPEFLTYFNYEAQQDKSGLPNDRFSAERPEGSISTLTIQRTEQRDSAMYRCASSPQLAGSQGETQYFGPGTRLLVL.

The chain combines TRBV11-2 with TRBJ2-4; D uncertain. This CDR3 is 11 amino acids long. Trimming stripped 4 bases from V and 6 bases from J, with 4 bases between. The germline V gene has CDR1 SGHAT and CDR2 FQNNGV. The CDR3 DNA sequence: TGTGCCAGCAGCTCCAGAAACATTCAGTACTTC. It yields the protein CASSSRNIQYF.

This clonotype has a count of ten or more. The chain is built from TRBV30 and TRBJ2-2; 8 positions agree with TRBD1. This CDR3 has 16 amino acids. The J segment lost 3 bases and the V segment lost 6 bases, leaving 12 bases of the junction unmatched. CDR1 is GTSNPN and CDR2 is SVGIG in the germline V gene (reference sequence). The CDR3 sequence: CACQKTGQGDTGELFF. CDR3 DNA sequence: TGTGCCTGCCAGAAGACCGGACAGGGCGACACCGGGGAGCTGTTTTTT.

This clonotype was found a few times. The chain couples TRBV4-1 to TRBJ1-2; D is unresolved. Per the germline V gene, CDR1 is MGHRA and CDR2 is YSYEKL. V was shortened by 0 bases and J by 3 bases, with 2 bases between the two germline ends. The CDR3 length is 12 residues. The CDR3 is CASSQEDYGYTF. CDR3 DNA sequence: TGCGCCAGCAGCCAAGAGGACTATGGCTACACCTTC.

CDR3 in amino acids: CASSFGAGSPLHF. The DNA for the CDR3 is TGTGCCAGCAGTTTCGGGGCAGGGTCACCCCTCCACTTT. The genes are TRBV12-3 or TRBV12-4 and TRBJ1-6, with D perhaps TRBD1 (5 bases). This CDR3 contains 13 residues. V was trimmed by 3 bases and J by 10 bases, leaving 10 bases between them.

This clonotype has at least ten counts. This chain joins TRBV6-5 and TRBJ2-3, with 10 nucleotides matching TRBD2. Germline CDR1 and CDR2: MNHEY and SVGAGI. With V trimmed by 6 bases and J by 1 base, 4 bases remained unmatched. The CDR3 consists of 15 residues. The CDR3 region has the DNA TGTGCCAGCAGACCAGCGGGGGGGGGCACAGATACGCAGTATTTT. Its translation: CASRPAGGGTDTQYF.

This clonotype was observed a few times. This sequence joins TRBV19 and TRBJ2-2, with D perhaps being TRBD1 or TRBD2 (5 bases each). The CDR3 spans 15 residues. Trimming pared 7 bases from V and 4 bases from J, leaving 16 bases between. Germline V gene lookup returns CDR1 LNHDA and CDR2 SQIVND (reference sequence). CDR3 sequence (DNA): TGTGCCAGTAAAACCGGGGCCCGGGGCACCGGGGAGCTGTTTTTT. Its translation: CASKTGARGTGELFF.

The table lists this clonotype with many counts. This chain uses TRBV4-1 with TRBJ2-5, with 10 positions matching TRBD2. Germline CDR1 and CDR2: MGHRA and YSYEKL. CDR3 length equals 15 residues. J lost 1 base, V lost 5 bases, and 4 bases had no gene match. The CDR3, as DNA: TGCGCCAGCAGCAGTAGCGGGGGGACCCAAGAGACCCAGTACTTC. Its translation: CASSSSGGTQETQYF.

The chain combines TRBV18 with TRBJ1-5; 8 bases line up with TRBD1. From germline, CDR1 is KGHSH and CDR2 LQKENI. J gave up 4 bases and V 3 bases, and 8 bases lay outside the gene matches. The CDR3 has 16 amino acids. The CDR3 DNA follows: TGTGCCAGCTCACCTTTAGGACAGGGTGGGAATCAGCCCCAGCATTTT. Translating it yields CASSPLGQGGNQPQHF.

This clonotype has ten or more counts. The chain couples TRBV5-1 to TRBJ2-3; D ambiguous. The CDR3 covers 15 residues. CDR1 and CDR2 from the germline V gene are SGHRS and YFSETQ. V lost 2 bases to trimming and J lost 2 bases, with 12 bases between them. DNA of the CDR3: TGCGCCAGCAGCTTTGATGACCTATTCACAGATACGCAGTATTTT. It encodes CASSFDDLFTDTQYF.

This rearrangement joins TRBV7-3 to TRBJ2-1; D is possibly TRBD2 (5 bases). Trimming took off 4 bases at V and 10 bases at J, with 11 bases between the two ends. CDR1 and CDR2 from the germline V gene are SGHTA and FQGTGA. CDR3 length equals 12 residues. The CDR3 loop reads CASSSHEGEQFF. CDR3 in DNA: TGTGCCAGCAGCTCCCACGAGGGCGAGCAGTTCTTC.

The rearrangement uses TRBV28 and TRBJ1-2; D ambiguous. The CDR3 consists of 10 residues. Germline lookup yields CDR1 MDHEN and CDR2 SYDVKM. Between the trimmed V and J ends, which lost 8 bases and 8 bases, there was a span of 9 bases. The CDR3 nucleotides are TGTGCCAGCGGAAATGAGGGCTACACCTTC. This sequence encodes CASGNEGYTF.

A few counts support this clonotype. This chain uses TRBV20-1 with TRBJ2-7, with D unresolved. V was clipped by 1 base and J by 1 base, with 5 bases between them. CDR1 and CDR2 (germline): DFQATT, SNEGSKA (reference sequence). The CDR3 loop spans 12 amino acids. The CDR3 here is CSARGQSYEQYF. The CDR3 region has the DNA TGCAGTGCTAGAGGGCAGTCCTACGAGCAGTACTTC.

The rearrangement links TRBV4-2 to TRBJ2-3, with D unresolved. Germline CDR1 LGHNA, CDR2 YNFKEQ. CDR3 size: 13 residues. Trimming removed 0 bases from V and 6 bases from J, with 7 bases in between. For the CDR3, the DNA is TGTGCCAGCAGCCAAGAAACGGCCGATACGCAGTATTTT. It specifies CASSQETADTQYF.

This clonotype occurred a few times. CDR3 bases: TGTGCCAGCAGTCTGACAGGGGGCGAGTCCACTGAAGCTTTCTTT. Amino acids: CASSLTGGESTEAFF. The chain joins TRBV12-3 or TRBV12-4 to TRBJ1-1; TRBD1 matches 10 bases. After removal of 5 bases from V and 4 bases from J, the junction contained 7 bases not matched to a gene. The CDR3 consists of 15 residues.

The V gene is TRBV3-1, the J gene TRBJ1-2; D not resolved. CDR1 LGHDT and CDR2 YNNKEL come from the germline V gene (reference sequence). The CDR3 is 14 amino acids. V was cut by 0 bases and J by 3 bases, with 8 bases left in between. The CDR3 region is CASSQDLLDYGYTF. CDR3 DNA: TGTGCCAGCAGCCAAGATTTACTAGACTATGGCTACACCTTC. Using reference TRBV3-1 and TRBJ1-2 for the parts outside the CDR3, the full variable domain is DTAVSQTPKYLVTQMGNDKSIKCEQNLGHDTMYWYKQDSKKFLKIMFSYNNKELIINETVPNRFSPKSPDKAHLNLHINSLELGDSAVYFCASSQDLLDYGYTFGSGTRLTVV.

This clonotype was counted ten times or more. This chain connects TRBV6-1 to TRBJ2-5; 9 nucleotides match TRBD2. CDR1 is MNHNS, CDR2 SASEGT, per germline. Trimming at V came to 1 base and at J to 4 bases, leaving 7 bases not matched to a gene. The CDR3 is 16 residues long. CDR3 in amino acids: CASSEVSGGSRETQYF. CDR3 DNA: TGTGCCAGCAGTGAAGTTAGCGGGGGCTCTCGAGAGACCCAGTACTTC.

This rearrangement joins TRBV20-1 to TRBJ2-3; unclear D gene. CDR1 DFQATT and CDR2 SNEGSKA come from the germline V gene (reference sequence). Trimming pared 4 bases from V and 1 base from J, leaving 15 bases between. CDR3 size: 15 residues. In DNA, the CDR3 is TGCAGTGCTAATCCAATGGGGTCTCGCACAGATACGCAGTATTTT. Protein product: CSANPMGSRTDTQYF.

The chain combines TRBV5-1 with TRBJ1-1, with no clear D. This CDR3 spans 15 amino acids. Germline V gene data show CDR1 as SGHRS and CDR2 as YFSETQ. The V end was cut by 0 bases, the J end by 5 bases, with 14 bases between. The CDR3 sequence: CASSLGAGVRTEAFF. The DNA of the CDR3 is TGCGCCAGCAGCTTGGGTGCTGGAGTAAGGACTGAAGCTTTCTTT.

The rearrangement joins TRBV5-5 to TRBJ2-5; D might be TRBD2 (6 bases). This CDR3 contains 17 residues. Trimming pared 3 bases from V and 2 bases from J, leaving 20 bases between. Germline V lookup: CDR1 SGHKS, CDR2 YYEKEE (reference sequence). CDR3 nucleotide sequence: TGTGCCAGCAGCTCGGGTATATCCGGGAGCATGCAAGAGACCCAGTACTTC. Protein sequence: CASSSGISGSMQETQYF.

This clonotype was counted between two and nine times. The rearrangement uses TRBV6-5 and TRBJ2-7; D is perhaps TRBD2 (6 bases). This CDR3 contains 14 residues. Germline CDR1 and CDR2: MNHEY and SVGAGI. The V gene lost 6 bases and the J gene lost 2 bases, with 14 bases spanning the gap. The CDR3: CASSAGPRPYEQYF. As DNA, the CDR3 is TGTGCCAGCAGCGCGGGACCTAGACCCTACGAGCAGTACTTC.

The sample holds many counts of this clonotype. The chain employs TRBV5-6 and TRBJ1-6; TRBD1 is a possible D gene (5 bases). Trimming stripped 0 bases from V and 3 bases from J, with 13 bases between. CDR1 and CDR2 from the germline V gene are SGHDT and YYEEEE. The CDR3 extends over 17 amino acids. The CDR3 nucleotides read TGTGCCAGCAGCTTGGAAGGGAACGGGGGCTATAATTCACCCCTCCACTTT. Translating it yields CASSLEGNGGYNSPLHF. The whole variable domain, remainder taken from reference TRBV5-6 and TRBJ1-6, is DAGVTQSPTHLIKTRGQQVTLRCSPKSGHDTVSWYQQALGQGPQFIFQYYEEEERQRGNFPDRFSGHQFPNYSSELNVNALLLGDSALYLCASSLEGNGGYNSPLHFGNGTRLTVT.

This sequence joins TRBV7-2 and TRBJ2-3, with D perhaps given as TRBD1 or TRBD2 (5 bases each). This CDR3 contains 15 residues. Trimming removed 7 bases at V and 2 bases at J, with 16 bases between. Looked up from germline, CDR1 is SGHTA and CDR2 is FQGNSA. CDR3 amino acids: CASTQERGYTDTQYF. The CDR3 nucleotides are TGTGCCAGCACCCAGGAGAGGGGATACACAGATACGCAGTATTTT.

This clonotype was counted between two and nine times. The chain recombines TRBV2 with TRBJ2-7, with 8 bases aligning to TRBD2. CDR3 length: 14 residues. Germline trimming cut 5 bases from V and 1 base from J; bases unmatched to any gene: 4. In germline, CDR1 is SNHLY, CDR2 FYNNEI. The chain's CDR3 is CASSQLAVSYEQYF. In DNA form, the CDR3 reads TGTGCCAGCAGTCAACTAGCGGTATCCTACGAGCAGTACTTC. The whole variable domain, filled in from reference TRBV2 and TRBJ2-7, reads EPEVTQTPSHQVTQMGQEVILRCVPISNHLYFYWYRQILGQKVEFLVSFYNNEISEKSEIFDDQFSVERPDGSNFTLKIRSTKLEDSAMYFCASSQLAVSYEQYFGPGTRLTVT.

In this sample, this clonotype turned up a few times. The V and J genes are TRBV9 and TRBJ2-1, with D unresolved. The germline V gene has CDR1 SGDLS and CDR2 YYNGEE. The CDR3 sequence is 12 residues long. Trimming removed 5 bases at V and 6 bases at J, with 9 bases between. CDR3 coding DNA: TGTGCCAGCAGAGGAAGCACCAATGAGCAGTTCTTC. This sequence encodes CASRGSTNEQFF.

Only a few counts were recorded for this clonotype. This chain joins TRBV4-3 and TRBJ2-1; 13 bases are shared with TRBD2. The CDR3 extends over 21 amino acids. The V gene's germline CDR1 is LGHNA and CDR2 YSLEER. The junction had 13 bases not matched to a gene; V was cut back by 2 bases and J by 0 bases. CDR3 bases: TGCGCCAGCAGCCAATCCACTAGCGGGGGGGCGTTTCCACCCTCCTACAATGAGCAGTTCTTC. Translating gives CASSQSTSGGAFPPSYNEQFF.

This clonotype was counted between two and nine times. As DNA, the CDR3 is TGTGCCAGCAGCCATGCCGGGGGGCAGGGTAATTCACCCCTCCACTTT. Protein sequence: CASSHAGGQGNSPLHF. The chain has TRBV3-1 and TRBJ1-6; maybe TRBD1 (6 bases). The CDR3 has 16 amino acids. Trimming pared 3 bases from V and 6 bases from J, leaving 15 bases between. CDR1 and CDR2 from the germline V gene are LGHDT and YNNKEL (reference sequence).

This clonotype has ten or more counts. The V gene is TRBV6-2 or TRBV6-3, the J gene TRBJ1-5; 8 positions match TRBD1. The ends lost 6 bases at V and 12 bases at J; junction bases unmatched: 13. This CDR3 region has 14 residues. The germline CDR1 and CDR2 sequences are MNHEY and SVGEGT. The CDR3 loop is CASRTPGGPRIQHF. The CDR3 DNA sequence: TGTGCCAGCAGGACCCCAGGGGGCCCTAGGATCCAGCATTTT.